The rows below give T cell receptor beta chains drawn from one sample of a study of OX40 agonist ivuxolimab in advanced cancers. The repertoire was sequenced with immunoSEQ multiplex PCR; TCRdb's copy has only in-frame clones and lacks some. The repertoire holds about 38,000 clones, more than 75% seen once, with 25% to 40% in the top ten. The sequences come from CD4+ or CD8+ T cells sorted from blood, collected in a trial of the OX40 agonist ivuxolimab. The receptor set was obtained from an adult with an advanced solid tumor such as melanoma, head and neck, liver or kidney cancer. CDR3s include the opening cysteine and the closing phenylalanine or tryptophan. D genes are given only for firm matches. Only some rows state a clone size, as once, few, many or a class for expanded clones.

j_call | clone_size | v_call | d_call | cdr3_aa | cdr3_nt
TRBJ1-1 | - | TRBV19 | TRBD1 | CASSSGQGNTEAFF | TGTGCCAGTAGTTCAGGACAGGGGAACACTGAAGCTTTCTTT
TRBJ2-7 | - | TRBV10-3 | - | CAISDPGEPPYEQYF | TGTGCCATCAGTGACCCGGGAGAGCCCCCCTACGAGCAGTACTTC
TRBJ2-7 | - | TRBV18 | TRBD2 | CASSPQGTSGKSYEQYF | TGTGCCAGCTCACCCCAAGGGACTAGCGGGAAATCCTACGAGCAGTACTTC
TRBJ2-2 | - | TRBV7-6 | - | CASSLVQLNTGELFF | TGTGCCAGCAGCTTGGTACAGTTAAACACCGGGGAGCTGTTTTTT
TRBJ2-1 | - | TRBV11-2 | - | CASSLYGREPYNEQFF | TGTGCCAGCAGCCTCTACGGGCGGGAACCCTACAATGAGCAGTTCTTC
TRBJ2-7 | - | TRBV11-3 | - | CASSLEDPIRDEQYF | TGTGCCAGCAGCTTAGAGGACCCCATTAGGGACGAGCAGTACTTC
TRBJ2-3 | - | TRBV2 | - | CASSEADTQYF | TGTGCCAGCAGTGAGGCAGATACGCAGTATTTT
TRBJ2-1 | - | TRBV9 | - | CASSVEGEPLGNEQFF | TGTGCCAGCAGCGTAGAGGGGGAGCCGCTGGGGAATGAGCAGTTCTTC
TRBJ2-6 | - | TRBV7-3 | TRBD1 | CASSPGQGRTGANVLTF | TGTGCCAGCAGCCCGGGACAGGGGAGAACTGGGGCCAACGTCCTGACTTTC
TRBJ2-5 | - | TRBV7-2 | - | CASSNQETQYF | TGTGCCAGCAGCAACCAAGAGACCCAGTACTTC
TRBJ1-5 | - | TRBV6-1 | TRBD1 | CASSERTGATNQPQHF | TGTGCCAGCAGTGAAAGAACAGGGGCTACCAATCAGCCCCAGCATTTT
TRBJ1-2 | - | TRBV7-3 | - | CASSLGQEHGYTF | TGTGCCAGCAGCTTAGGGCAGGAGCATGGCTACACCTTC
TRBJ2-5 | - | TRBV14 | - | CASSQEGTFRTGETQYF | TGTGCCAGCAGCCAAGAAGGGACATTCAGAACGGGAGAGACCCAGTACTTC
TRBJ2-7 | - | TRBV7-8 | - | CASSADVSYEQYF | TGTGCCAGCAGCGCGGACGTAAGCTACGAGCAGTACTTC
TRBJ1-6 | once | TRBV5-4 | - | CASSLDRVGYSPLHF | TGTGCCAGCAGCTTGGACCGGGTCGGTTACTCACCCCTCCACTTT
TRBJ1-5 | few | TRBV6-1 | - | CASSARQGIGQPQHF | TGTGCCAGCAGTGCCCGGCAGGGGATCGGTCAGCCCCAGCATTTT
TRBJ2-1 | - | TRBV7-8 | TRBD2 | CASSSGSGVPYNEQFF | TGTGCCAGCAGCTCGGGTAGCGGGGTTCCCTACAATGAGCAGTTCTTC
TRBJ1-1 | once | TRBV6-4 | TRBD1 | CASSRTGNTEAFF | TGTGCCAGCAGCAGGACAGGGAACACTGAAGCTTTCTTT
TRBJ1-2 | - | TRBV13 | TRBD1 | CASTGQGAQAYGYTF | TGTGCCAGCACGGGACAGGGGGCGCAAGCCTATGGCTACACCTTC
TRBJ2-3 | - | TRBV27 | TRBD2 | CASSYTSGGPGTDTQYF | TGTGCCAGCAGTTATACTAGCGGGGGACCGGGCACAGATACGCAGTATTTT
TRBJ2-7 | - | TRBV14 | - | CASSQDPGGLYEQYF | TGTGCCAGCAGCCAAGATCCTGGGGGGCTCTACGAGCAGTACTTC
TRBJ1-1 | once | TRBV5-1 | - | CASSAAGTDEAFF | TGCGCCAGCAGCGCCGCCGGGACCGATGAAGCTTTCTTT
TRBJ2-1 | - | TRBV7-9 | TRBD1 | CASSSGVRDRRYNEQFF | TGTGCCAGCAGCTCGGGGGTGAGGGACAGGAGGTACAATGAGCAGTTCTTC
TRBJ1-4 | - | TRBV2 | - | CASSPGQEEKLFF | TGTGCCAGCTCGCCGGGCCAAGAGGAAAAACTGTTTTTT
TRBJ2-5 | - | TRBV19 | TRBD1 | CASRGNPGQGSETQYF | TGTGCCAGTAGAGGCAATCCGGGACAGGGGAGCGAGACCCAGTACTTC
TRBJ1-5 | once | TRBV2 | TRBD1 | CASSDIRQGDQPQHF | TGTGCCAGCAGTGATATTCGACAGGGAGATCAGCCCCAGCATTTT